The 4 T cell receptor beta chains reported below all come from one sample, sequenced in a study of CD8 T cells in Susac syndrome. Random hexamers were used to reverse transcribe the RNA input (about 0.45 to 1 ug). Using its own MiXCR run on the immunoSEQ multiplex PCR reads, TCRdb lists one record per CDR3 protein. The sample holds roughly 44,000 distinct CDR3 sequences, roughly 93% seen once. Sequenced input: CD8+ T cells from PBMCs. The receptors stem from a human donor in good health.

This chain connects TRBV30 to TRBJ2-1; D possibly corresponds to TRBD2 (6 bases). CDR3 length equals 17 residues. Germline CDR1 is GTSNPN and CDR2 is SVGIG (reference sequence). V lost 0 bases to trimming and J lost 2 bases, with 17 bases between them. CDR3 protein: CAWSVGVAGRTYNEQFF. The CDR3 DNA is TGTGCCTGGAGTGTTGGGGTGGCGGGGAGAACCTACAATGAGCAGTTCTTC.

The rearrangement joins TRBV3-1 to TRBJ2-5; TRBD1 or TRBD2 may be the D gene (5 bases each). Germline V gene data show CDR1 as LGHDT and CDR2 as YNNKEL (reference sequence). CDR3 length equals 17 residues. Trimming took off 4 bases at V and 5 bases at J, with 23 bases between the two ends. CDR3 coding DNA: TGTGCCAGCAGCCCTATCGGGGCTAGACCCACCGTGGAGACCCAGTACTTC. This gives the protein CASSPIGARPTVETQYF.

V usage is TRBV28 and J usage is TRBJ2-7; 7 nucleotides match TRBD1. After removal of 5 bases from V and 1 base from J, the junction contained 11 bases not matched to a gene. This CDR3 has 16 residues. Germline CDR1 and CDR2: MDHEN and SYDVKM. The CDR3 region has the DNA TGTGCCAGCAGTGACCCGACAGGGTCAAGTTCCTACGAGCAGTACTTC. The encoded protein is CASSDPTGSSSYEQYF.

The V gene is TRBV24-1, the J gene TRBJ2-6; D is unclear. V was clipped by 2 bases and J by 5 bases, with 15 bases between them. The V gene's germline CDR1 is KGHDR and CDR2 SFDVKD. The CDR3 is 17 residues long. CDR3 bases: TGTGCCACCAGTGATTACCCCGATAACAATAGGGCCAACGTCCTGACTTTC. It specifies CATSDYPDNNRANVLTF.